The T cell receptor (beta chain) under discussion was sequenced for a study of response to subunit inactivated influenza vaccine. Findings and caveats of the study: Each seasonal influenza vaccination recruits few new T cells, the authors suggested.

Trimming cost V 1 base and J 5 bases; bases outside gene matches: 6. Germline V CDR1 and CDR2: DFQATT, SNEGSKA (reference sequence). This CDR3 contains 14 residues. TCRdb re-analysed the RT-PCR reads in MiXCR, keeping a single row per CDR3 protein. The table has some 500,000 distinct CDR3 sequences, roughly 27% seen once; the top ten hold 1.5% to 2%. This clonotype was seen a handful of times. Its antigen is currently unknown. The specimen comprised CD4+ T cells sorted from PBMCs, sampled around 5 days after vaccination. The TCR comes from a man between 45 and 60 years old who received an inactivated influenza vaccine. This chain joins TRBV20-1 and TRBJ2-7; TRBD2 aligns across 9 bases. In nucleotides, the CDR3 is TGCAGTGCTAGAGTCCGTAGCGGGGGACACGAGCAGTACTTC. It yields the protein CSARVRSGGHEQYF.